These T cell receptor beta chains were read from a single sample in a study of PD-L1 blockade in urothelial cancer. Only in-frame clones appear in the TCRdb table, and some are missing; sequencing was by immunoSEQ multiplex PCR. The sample includes tens of thousands of clones, 85% of them seen just once. The sample was PBMCs, taken around atezolizumab (anti-PD-L1) treatment. The receptors were gathered from a man aged 35 to 55 with urothelial cancer. Each CDR3 is given with its conserved first and last residue. The order of the fields is V gene, D gene, J gene, clone size, CDR3 DNA, CDR3 protein. The D gene is left open where the match is weak. A clone size is listed for some rows: how often the clone was seen (once, few, many), or a class if it is expanded.

TRBV7-7	-	TRBJ2-7	once	TGTGCTAGCAGCGCCGGGGTTCCCTACGAGCAGTACTTC	CASSAGVPYEQYF
TRBV27	TRBD2	TRBJ2-3	-	TGTGCCAGCAGCATCGGACTAGCGGGAGATACGCAGTATTTT	CASSIGLAGDTQYF
TRBV7-9	-	TRBJ2-4	few	TGTGCCAGCAGCTCCCGGGGTGCAGACATTCAGTACTTC	CASSSRGADIQYF
TRBV19	TRBD1	TRBJ2-7	-	TGTGCCAGTCGTGTGGAAGGGGGCAGAAGAAACGAGCAGTACTTC	CASRVEGGRRNEQYF
TRBV6-5	-	TRBJ2-7	few	TGTGCCAGCAGCCCTGGGGGACTCCGGGCCCACGAGCAGTACTTC	CASSPGGLRAHEQYF
TRBV28	TRBD2	TRBJ2-1	-	TGTGCCAGCAGCACCCCGGGACTAGCGGGAAATAGTAATGAGCAGTTCTTC	CASSTPGLAGNSNEQFF
TRBV30	TRBD1	TRBJ1-4	-	TGTGCCTGGAGGGGAAAGCGGGACAGGGTTTTTTTATATGAAAAACTGTTTTTT	CAWRGKRDRVFLYEKLFF
TRBV7-9	TRBD2	TRBJ2-1	-	TGTGCCAGCAGCTTTGCACCGGGACTAGCGTCCAATGAGCAGTTCTTC	CASSFAPGLASNEQFF
TRBV28	-	TRBJ2-7	once	TGTGCCAGCAGGGAGACTGTGGTCCCCTACGAGCAGTACTTC	CASRETVVPYEQYF
TRBV7-3	TRBD2	TRBJ2-1	-	TGTGCCAGCAGCCCTAAACACGGGACTAGCGGCTACAATGAGCAGTTCTTC	CASSPKHGTSGYNEQFF
TRBV5-1	-	TRBJ2-5	-	TGCGCCAGCAGCTTGGCTAGCAGCCAAGAGACCCAGTACTTC	CASSLASSQETQYF
TRBV29-1	-	TRBJ2-1	-	TGCAGCGTTCAGGGAATATCCTACAATGAGCAGTTCTTC	CSVQGISYNEQFF
TRBV6-6	-	TRBJ1-5	-	TGTGCCAGCAGTTACGAAGTCGGGTCCCAGCATTTT	CASSYEVGSQHF
TRBV28	-	TRBJ1-5	-	TGTGCCAGCAACGAGGGTGGGGGCAATCAGCCCCAGCATTTT	CASNEGGGNQPQHF
TRBV11-2	TRBD2	TRBJ2-1	-	TGTGCCAGCAGCTTCGCTAGCGGCGATTTGGAGCAGTTCTTC	CASSFASGDLEQFF
TRBV29-1	TRBD2	TRBJ2-7	once	TGCAGCGTTGAAGATCGACTAGCGGGTCCTTACGAGCAGTACTTC	CSVEDRLAGPYEQYF
TRBV5-1	-	TRBJ1-4	-	TGCGCCAGCAGCTTGGGAGGTTTGAGGGAAAAACTGTTTTTT	CASSLGGLREKLFF
TRBV4-3	-	TRBJ2-1	-	TGCGCCAGCAGCCAATCCCCGGGACAAGGGGCCTACAATGAGCAGTTCTTC	CASSQSPGQGAYNEQFF
TRBV2	TRBD1	TRBJ2-3	-	TGTGCCAGCAGTGTTACTGCAGGGGGAGATACGCAGTATTTT	CASSVTAGGDTQYF
TRBV5-1	-	TRBJ2-1	-	TGCGCCAGCAGCTTCTTAAATACAAAAACCAATGAGCAGTTCTTC	CASSFLNTKTNEQFF
TRBV11-2	-	TRBJ1-1	-	TGTGCCAGCAGGTTAGGACAGTGGAACACTGAAGCTTTCTTT	CASRLGQWNTEAFF
TRBV5-4	-	TRBJ2-2	-	TGTGCCAGCAGCGCCGGGAAACTTACGAACACCGGGGAGCTGTTTTTT	CASSAGKLTNTGELFF
TRBV10-3	-	TRBJ1-5	-	TGTGCCATCAGCGAGGAGGGAAATCAGCCCCAGCATTTT	CAISEEGNQPQHF
TRBV18	-	TRBJ1-4	-	TGTGCCAGCTCAACAAACAGTGGTTATGAAAAACTGTTTTTT	CASSTNSGYEKLFF
TRBV7-6	-	TRBJ2-1	-	TGTGCCAGCAGCTATTCCCCTGAACAGGGACTAAGCAATGAGCAGTTCTTC	CASSYSPEQGLSNEQFF
TRBV7-8	-	TRBJ2-3	-	TGTGCCAGCAACTCCGCAGATACGCAGTATTTT	CASNSADTQYF
TRBV18	TRBD1	TRBJ1-4	-	TGTGCCAGCTCACCAGTTTCCGGGACAGGGGTACTTGCAACTAATGAAAAACTGTTTTTT	CASSPVSGTGVLATNEKLFF
TRBV9	-	TRBJ2-3	-	TGTGCCAGCAGCGCATCTACAGGGCTCGGTTCAGATACGCAGTATTTT	CASSASTGLGSDTQYF
TRBV19	-	TRBJ2-7	-	TGTGCCAGTAGTATAGGGTCTGGGAGGCTAACCTACGAGCAGTACTTC	CASSIGSGRLTYEQYF
TRBV7-2	-	TRBJ2-1	-	TGTGCCAGCAGCCCCCAAAGGGGGTCATACAATGAGCAGTTCTTC	CASSPQRGSYNEQFF
TRBV7-9	TRBD1	TRBJ2-6	few	TGTGCCAGCAGCCAAGGGGGCCGCTCTGGGGCCAACGTCCTGACTTTC	CASSQGGRSGANVLTF
TRBV6-6	TRBD2	TRBJ2-7	few	TGTGCCAGCAGTAATAGCGGGAGAGGTTACGAGCAGTACTTC	CASSNSGRGYEQYF